The entry below describes one T cell receptor beta chain. From germline, CDR1 is MNHNS and CDR2 SASEGT. V dropped 4 bases and J dropped 9 bases, with 19 bases sitting between them. The CDR3 is made up of 14 amino acids. The data were taken from a study of siplizumab effects on memory and regulatory T cells. Clones were sequenced by immunoSEQ multiplex PCR, and TCRdb holds only the in-frame ones, with some missing. The repertoire holds 100,000 to 120,000 clones, with more than 85% as singletons. The sample was CD4+ T cells sorted from blood. The chain employs TRBV6-1 and TRBJ2-7; D call uncertain. This sequence originates from a human donor in good health. For the CDR3, the DNA is TGTGCCAGCAGTGCGGGTCCCTACCATTCAGCGCAGTACTTC. It encodes CASSAGPYHSAQYF.